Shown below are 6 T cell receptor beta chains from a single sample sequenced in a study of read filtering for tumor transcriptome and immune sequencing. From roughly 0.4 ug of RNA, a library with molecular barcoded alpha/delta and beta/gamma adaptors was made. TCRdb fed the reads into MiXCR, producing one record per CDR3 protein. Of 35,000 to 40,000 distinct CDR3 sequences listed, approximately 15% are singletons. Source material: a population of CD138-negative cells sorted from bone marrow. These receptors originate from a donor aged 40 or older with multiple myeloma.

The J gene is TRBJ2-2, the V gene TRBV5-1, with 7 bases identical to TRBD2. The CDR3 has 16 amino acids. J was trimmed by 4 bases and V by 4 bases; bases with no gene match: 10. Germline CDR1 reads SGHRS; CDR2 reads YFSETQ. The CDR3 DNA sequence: TGCGCCAGCAGCCCCCCTGGGGGGGAAGGCACCGGGGAGCTGTTTTTT. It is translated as CASSPPGGEGTGELFF.

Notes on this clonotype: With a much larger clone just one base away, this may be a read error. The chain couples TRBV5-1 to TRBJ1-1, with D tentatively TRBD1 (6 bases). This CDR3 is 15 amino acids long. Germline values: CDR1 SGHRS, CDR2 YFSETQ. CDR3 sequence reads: CASSSDSPVNTDAFF. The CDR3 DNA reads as TGCGCCAGCAGCTCGGACAGCCCGGTGAACACTGACGCTTTCTTT. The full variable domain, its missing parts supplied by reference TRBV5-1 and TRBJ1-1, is KAGVTQTPRYLIKTRGQQVTLSCSPISGHRSVSWYQQTPGQGLQFLFEYFSETQRNKGNFPGRFSGRQFSNSRSEMNVSTLELGDSALYLCASSSDSPVNTDAFFGQGTRLTVV.

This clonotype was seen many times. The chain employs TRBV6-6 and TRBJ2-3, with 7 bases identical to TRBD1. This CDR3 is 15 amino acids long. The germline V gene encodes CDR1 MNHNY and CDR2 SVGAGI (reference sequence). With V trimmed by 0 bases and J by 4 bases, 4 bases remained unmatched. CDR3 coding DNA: TGTGCCAGCAGTTACTCAGGGGGCATAGCAGATACGCAGTATTTT. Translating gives CASSYSGGIADTQYF.

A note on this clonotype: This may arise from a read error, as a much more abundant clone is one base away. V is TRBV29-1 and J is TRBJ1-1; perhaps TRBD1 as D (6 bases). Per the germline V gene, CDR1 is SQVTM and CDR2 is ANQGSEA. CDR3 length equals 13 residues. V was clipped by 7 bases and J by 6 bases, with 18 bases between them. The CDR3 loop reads CSGYRASVSEAFF. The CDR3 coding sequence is TGCAGCGGCTACAGGGCCAGTGTGTCTGAAGCTTTCTTT. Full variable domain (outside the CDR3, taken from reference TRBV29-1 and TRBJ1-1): SAVISQKPSRDICQRGTSLTIQCQVDSQVTMMFWYRQQPGQSLTLIATANQGSEATYESGFVIDKFPISRPNLTFSTLTVSNMSPEDSSIYLCSGYRASVSEAFFGQGTRLTVV.

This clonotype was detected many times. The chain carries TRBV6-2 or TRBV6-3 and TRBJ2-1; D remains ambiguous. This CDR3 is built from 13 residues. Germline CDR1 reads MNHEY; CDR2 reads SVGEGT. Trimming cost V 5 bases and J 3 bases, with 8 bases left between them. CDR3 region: CASSGPNYNEQFF. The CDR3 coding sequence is TGTGCCAGCAGTGGCCCGAACTACAATGAGCAGTTCTTC.

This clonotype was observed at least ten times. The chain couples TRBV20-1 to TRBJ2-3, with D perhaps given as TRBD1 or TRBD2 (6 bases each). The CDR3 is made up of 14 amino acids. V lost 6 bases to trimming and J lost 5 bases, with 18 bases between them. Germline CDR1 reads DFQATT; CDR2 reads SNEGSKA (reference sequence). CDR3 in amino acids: CSAQHPGARDTQYF. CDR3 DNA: TGCAGTGCCCAGCATCCGGGGGCTAGAGATACGCAGTATTTT.